The clone carrying this T cell receptor beta chain came up many times. Its target is not known. Carried by each TCR cDNA molecule was a unique molecular identifier. Each CDR3 protein gets one entry after TCRdb re-called the 5' RACE reads with MiXCR. In the table there are 25,000 to 30,000 distinct CDR3 sequences, 9.5% to 15% of which are singletons. These data come from a study of spatial heterogeneity in lung cancer. On the study more broadly: Detection of beta-chain sequences consistently exceeded that of alpha-chain sequences.

CDR1 and CDR2 (germline): LGHNA, YSLEER. J was trimmed by 3 bases and V by 1 base; bases with no gene match: 0. The CDR3 covers 14 residues. The study, taken as a whole, reports: Blood contained ubiquitous expanded tumor TCRs more at resection than at follow-up.

Documented time point: sample taken at primary tumor resection. Whole RNA was taken from tumor, nontumor lung or frozen PBMC; it was then sequenced unsorted. There were around 72 donors, all of them untreated patients with early-stage non-small cell lung cancer. The source was PBMCs, collected at surgery. The origin of this receptor is a female donor with early-stage non-small cell lung cancer. The chain carries TRBV4-3 and TRBJ2-7; 10 bases fit TRBD1. CDR3 nucleotide sequence: TGCGCCAGCAGCCAAGGGGACAGGGGCTACGAGCAGTACTTC. Protein: CASSQGDRGYEQYF.